Reported below is one T cell receptor beta chain. What it binds is not known. TCR beta CDR3 sequences were amplified from RNA transcripts. First-round RT-PCR of the TCR CDR3 relied on the HTBI primer set. TCRdb re-derived calls from the multiplex PCR reads in MiXCR, one entry per CDR3 protein. The sample shows around 450,000 distinct CDR3 sequences, around 16% of them seen only once. From germline, CDR1 is SGHRS and CDR2 YFSETQ. The CDR3 is made up of 15 amino acids. Losses at the gene ends were 4 bases for V and 7 bases for J; bases not matched to a gene: 12. The data belong to a study of T cells in Graves' hyperthyroidism and ophthalmopathy. Study-wide results and caveats: The authors' 13 V-J model separated ophthalmopathy from stable hyperthyroidism.

The source is a woman aged 18-29 years with Graves' hyperthyroidism. The specimen sequenced was blood. The chain combines TRBV5-1 with TRBJ2-7; 9 bases are shared with TRBD1. The CDR3 loop reads CASSEPGQGSGEQYF. The CDR3 DNA is TGCGCCAGCAGCGAACCGGGACAGGGTTCAGGAGAGCAGTACTTC.